A selection of T cell receptor beta chains follows, all from one sample in a study of OX40 agonist ivuxolimab in advanced cancers. The method was immunoSEQ multiplex PCR; TCRdb's version includes in-frame clones alone and lacks a portion of them. The data contain tens of thousands of clones, 90% to 95% of them singletons. The material was CD4+ or CD8+ T cells sorted from blood, obtained in a trial of the OX40 agonist ivuxolimab. The receptor source for this set is an adult with an advanced solid tumor such as melanoma, head and neck, liver or kidney cancer. Both conserved end residues are part of each CDR3. Each record gives: D gene, J gene, V gene, clone size, CDR3 protein, CDR3 DNA. A D gene is named only where the DNA matches it firmly. Size is stated for part of the rows, as once, few or many counts, or as a class when the clone is expanded.

D: TRBD2
J: TRBJ2-3
V: TRBV11-2
size: -
CDR3: CASSLSLLAGGLQYF
DNA: TGTGCCAGCAGCTTATCTCTTCTAGCGGGAGGTCTGCAGTATTTT

D: -
J: TRBJ2-2
V: TRBV13
size: -
CDR3: CASSLSGLTGTGELFF
DNA: TGTGCCAGCAGCTTAAGTGGGCTCACGGGCACCGGGGAGCTGTTTTTT

D: -
J: TRBJ2-3
V: TRBV27
size: -
CDR3: CASSPLNTDTQYF
DNA: TGTGCCAGCAGCCCCCTCAACACAGATACGCAGTATTTT

D: -
J: TRBJ2-2
V: TRBV7-7
size: -
CDR3: CASRSGNTGELFF
DNA: TGTGCTAGCCGTAGCGGTAACACCGGGGAGCTGTTTTTT

D: -
J: TRBJ2-5
V: TRBV10-1
size: -
CDR3: CASSRGNQETQYF
DNA: TGCGCCAGCAGCCGGGGGAACCAAGAGACCCAGTACTTC

D: -
J: TRBJ2-6
V: TRBV28
size: once
CDR3: CASGLWVSGANVLTF
DNA: TGTGCCAGCGGATTGTGGGTCTCCGGGGCCAACGTCCTGACTTTC

D: -
J: TRBJ2-7
V: TRBV11-1
size: -
CDR3: CASSLGAGSWYEQYF
DNA: TGTGCCAGCAGCTTAGGCGCAGGGTCGTGGTACGAGCAGTACTTC

D: -
J: TRBJ1-5
V: TRBV6-1
size: -
CDR3: CASSDNQPQHF
DNA: TGTGCCAGCAGTGATAATCAGCCCCAGCATTTT

D: TRBD2
J: TRBJ2-7
V: TRBV4-2
size: -
CDR3: CASRETSGAYEQYF
DNA: TGTGCCAGCAGAGAGACTAGCGGGGCCTACGAGCAGTACTTC

D: -
J: TRBJ2-2
V: TRBV27
size: -
CDR3: CASSLDPGLLTGELFF
DNA: TGTGCCAGCAGTTTGGATCCCGGACTTCTCACCGGGGAGCTGTTTTTT

D: -
J: TRBJ2-5
V: TRBV7-6
size: -
CDR3: CASSLVVLGETQYF
DNA: TGTGCCAGCAGCTTAGTGGTTTTGGGGGAGACCCAGTACTTC

D: TRBD2
J: TRBJ2-7
V: TRBV28
size: -
CDR3: CASSPLAGSYEQYF
DNA: TGTGCCAGCAGTCCTCTAGCGGGGTCCTACGAGCAGTACTTC

D: -
J: TRBJ2-7
V: TRBV5-1
size: -
CDR3: CASSLGVRTYSSYEQYF
DNA: TGCGCCAGCAGCTTGGGGGTACGGACCTACAGCTCCTACGAGCAGTACTTC

D: -
J: TRBJ1-5
V: TRBV30
size: -
CDR3: CAWARGGNQPQHF
DNA: TGTGCCTGGGCGAGGGGGGGAAACCAGCCCCAGCATTTT

D: TRBD2
J: TRBJ2-7
V: TRBV4-1
size: -
CDR3: CASSQDEAGGSYEQYF
DNA: TGCGCCAGCAGCCAAGATGAGGCGGGAGGGTCCTACGAGCAGTACTTC

D: -
J: TRBJ2-5
V: TRBV2
size: -
CDR3: CASRTAWRETQYF
DNA: TGTGCCAGCAGGACCGCATGGCGGGAGACCCAGTACTTC

D: TRBD1
J: TRBJ2-4
V: TRBV7-9
size: -
CDR3: CASSSGQAEGVAKNIQYF
DNA: TGTGCCAGCAGCTCGGGACAGGCGGAGGGGGTAGCCAAAAACATTCAGTACTTC

D: -
J: TRBJ2-7
V: TRBV28
size: -
CDR3: CASSLSPQSYEQYF
DNA: TGTGCCAGCAGTTTATCCCCTCAATCCTACGAGCAGTACTTC

D: -
J: TRBJ1-1
V: TRBV5-8
size: -
CDR3: CASSLDRPNTEAFF
DNA: TGTGCCAGCAGCTTGGACAGGCCGAACACTGAAGCTTTCTTT

D: -
J: TRBJ2-7
V: TRBV11-2
size: -
CDR3: CASRKGTSSYEQYF
DNA: TGTGCCAGCAGGAAGGGGACGAGCTCCTACGAGCAGTACTTC

D: -
J: TRBJ2-7
V: TRBV28
size: -
CDR3: CASSPPPTAYEQYF
DNA: TGTGCCAGCAGTCCCCCTCCCACCGCCTACGAGCAGTACTTC

D: TRBD2
J: TRBJ2-2
V: TRBV7-8
size: -
CDR3: CASSLETSGSNTGELFF
DNA: TGTGCCAGCAGCTTAGAGACTAGCGGGTCGAACACCGGGGAGCTGTTTTTT

D: TRBD2
J: TRBJ2-5
V: TRBV28
size: once
CDR3: CASNPRRVAGGYF
DNA: TGTGCCAGCAACCCTCGGCGGGTAGCGGGAGGATACTTC

D: -
J: TRBJ1-5
V: TRBV7-3
size: -
CDR3: CASSLSHRAGNQPQHF
DNA: TGTGCCAGCAGCTTAAGCCACAGGGCTGGCAATCAGCCCCAGCATTTT

D: -
J: TRBJ1-1
V: TRBV10-3
size: -
CDR3: CAISESNPGLAEAFF
DNA: TGTGCCATCAGTGAGTCGAATCCGGGGTTAGCTGAAGCTTTCTTT

D: -
J: TRBJ2-4
V: TRBV5-1
size: -
CDR3: CASSSGSGGDIQYF
DNA: TGCGCCAGCAGCTCGGGATCGGGCGGGGACATTCAGTACTTC

D: TRBD2
J: TRBJ2-3
V: TRBV5-1
size: -
CDR3: CASSPGLAGGIYADTQYF
DNA: TGCGCCAGCAGCCCGGGACTAGCGGGAGGTATTTACGCAGATACGCAGTATTTT

D: -
J: TRBJ2-7
V: TRBV7-9
size: -
CDR3: CASSSHQYEQYF
DNA: TGTGCCAGCAGCTCTCATCAGTACGAGCAGTACTTC

D: -
J: TRBJ1-2
V: TRBV27
size: once
CDR3: CASSSVDSYGYTF
DNA: TGTGCCAGCAGTTCCGTTGATAGTTATGGCTACACCTTC

D: -
J: TRBJ2-2
V: TRBV10-3
size: -
CDR3: CAISAAQPNPPIF
DNA: TGTGCCATCAGTGCAGCACAGCCCAATCCCCCAATTTTT

D: -
J: TRBJ2-7
V: TRBV11-2
size: -
CDR3: CASSLDRQGHIPYEQYF
DNA: TGTGCCAGCAGCTTAGATAGGCAGGGCCATATTCCCTACGAGCAGTACTTC

D: -
J: TRBJ1-4
V: TRBV2
size: -
CDR3: CASSKDSVNEKLFF
DNA: TGTGCCAGCAGTAAGGACAGCGTTAATGAAAAACTGTTTTTT

D: -
J: TRBJ1-2
V: TRBV28
size: -
CDR3: CASSFSASGGYTF
DNA: TGTGCCAGCAGTTTTTCGGCTTCAGGAGGCTACACCTTC

D: -
J: TRBJ2-1
V: TRBV27
size: -
CDR3: CASSSRTVYNEQFF
DNA: TGTGCCAGCAGTTCCCGGACAGTCTACAATGAGCAGTTCTTC

D: -
J: TRBJ2-3
V: TRBV28
size: -
CDR3: CASSLIYAGDASTDTQYF
DNA: TGTGCCAGCAGTTTAATTTACGCCGGGGATGCTAGCACAGATACGCAGTATTTT

D: -
J: TRBJ1-5
V: TRBV6-1
size: -
CDR3: CASRRTDNQPQHF
DNA: TGTGCCAGCAGAAGGACAGACAATCAGCCCCAGCATTTT

D: TRBD2
J: TRBJ2-3
V: TRBV30
size: -
CDR3: CAWAQSSGPQYF
DNA: TGTGCCTGGGCCCAATCTAGCGGACCGCAGTATTTT

D: -
J: TRBJ2-6
V: TRBV6-1
size: -
CDR3: CASSERGYGANVLTF
DNA: TGTGCCAGCAGTGAAAGGGGATATGGGGCCAACGTCCTGACTTTC

D: TRBD1
J: TRBJ2-1
V: TRBV14
size: -
CDR3: CASSQPGQGARQFF
DNA: TGTGCCAGCAGCCAACCGGGACAGGGAGCGAGACAGTTCTTC

D: TRBD2
J: TRBJ2-1
V: TRBV2
size: -
CDR3: CASSDLAVYNEQFF
DNA: TGTGCCAGCAGTGACCTAGCGGTGTACAATGAGCAGTTCTTC

D: TRBD2
J: TRBJ2-1
V: TRBV18
size: few
CDR3: CASSSPGTRLFF
DNA: TGTGCCAGCTCATCGCCCGGGACTAGGCTTTTCTTC

D: -
J: TRBJ2-5
V: TRBV4-2
size: -
CDR3: CASSSLLRETQYF
DNA: TGTGCCAGCAGCTCGCTACTCCGAGAGACCCAGTACTTC

D: -
J: TRBJ2-5
V: TRBV5-1
size: -
CDR3: CASSLGGFPIETQYF
DNA: TGCGCCAGCAGCTTGGGGGGGTTCCCTATAGAGACCCAGTACTTC

D: TRBD2
J: TRBJ2-7
V: TRBV5-5
size: -
CDR3: CASSLSFRLASGYEQYF
DNA: TGTGCCAGCAGCTTGAGCTTCAGATTGGCTAGCGGGTACGAGCAGTACTTC

D: -
J: TRBJ1-2
V: TRBV5-8
size: -
CDR3: CASGRRGQGAGYTF
DNA: TGTGCCAGCGGTCGACGGGGGCAGGGAGCTGGCTACACCTTC

D: -
J: TRBJ1-5
V: TRBV19
size: few
CDR3: CASLGPHNQPQHF
DNA: TGTGCCAGTCTGGGGCCACACAATCAGCCCCAGCATTTT

D: TRBD2
J: TRBJ2-7
V: TRBV4-3
size: -
CDR3: CASSPTGTTYEQYF
DNA: TGCGCCAGCAGCCCCACCGGGACTACCTACGAGCAGTACTTC

D: -
J: TRBJ2-2
V: TRBV5-4
size: -
CDR3: CASRPNTGELFF
DNA: TGTGCCAGCAGACCGAACACCGGGGAGCTGTTTTTT

D: -
J: TRBJ1-3
V: TRBV11-2
size: -
CDR3: CASSLGTRGNTIYF
DNA: TGTGCCAGCAGCTTAGGCACCAGGGGAAACACCATATATTTT

D: TRBD1
J: TRBJ1-2
V: TRBV18
size: -
CDR3: CASSPLDRGGGYTF
DNA: TGTGCCAGCTCACCACTGGACAGGGGAGGTGGCTACACCTTC